Listed here are 5 T cell receptor beta chains from one sample, sequenced in a study of molecular identifiers for immune sequencing clone quantification (dated by TCRdb to the late 2010s). Library construction relied on PCR. Data came from an Illumina HiSeq 4000. The public reads were reprocessed in TCRdb via fastp at Q25 and MiXCR, keeping in-frame beta chains. CDR3 protein duplicates are merged, each entry listing the most common genes and DNA. The sample table contains 50,000 to 70,000 distinct CDR3 sequences; only one count was recorded for less than 20% of them. Of the sample, 1.5% to 1.7% falls within the top ten clones. Source material: naive CD8+ T cells from blood, with Jurkat cell RNA spiked in. This sample's cell subset or site label indicates: FACS-sorted CD8+CD4-CCR7+CD45RA+ naive T cells. The receptors shown here come from a human donor in good health. Some libraries in this study had Jurkat cell RNA spiked in.

On this clonotype itself: A much larger clone differs from this one at a single base, so this may be a read error. The chain employs TRBV12-3 or TRBV12-4 and TRBJ2-3; tentatively, D is TRBD2 (5 bases). This CDR3 comprises 15 residues. The DNA of the CDR3 is TGTACCAGCAGCGCGAGGGATTCTAGCACAGATACGCAGTATTTT. This codes for CTSSARDSSTDTQYF.

This clonotype was detected ten times or more. This chain links TRBV10-3 with TRBJ2-1; D is undetermined. The V end was cut by 10 bases, the J end by 0 bases, with 7 bases between. The CDR3 contains 12 residues. Germline CDR1 and CDR2: ENHRY and SYGVKD. The CDR3, as DNA: TGTGCCACGGGCGCCTCCTACAATGAGCAGTTCTTC. Its translation is CATGASYNEQFF.

This clonotype was observed at least ten times. CDR3 DNA sequence: TGCAGCGTTGAACTTTCGGCGATTAATGAAAAACTGTTTTTT. As protein: CSVELSAINEKLFF. The rearrangement joins TRBV29-1 to TRBJ1-4; D is uncertain. This CDR3 comprises 14 residues. V was pared by 2 bases and J by 4 bases, with 11 bases between. The germline V gene encodes CDR1 SQVTM and CDR2 ANQGSEA.

Points on this clonotype: This may be a read error: a much more frequent sequence differs by one nucleotide. V usage is TRBV7-2 and J usage is TRBJ2-5; no clear D gene. Trimming stripped 0 bases from V and 2 bases from J, with 10 bases between. CDR1 and CDR2 (germline): SGHTA, FQGNSA. CDR3 length: 15 amino acids. CDR3 loop: CASSLARLAQETQYF. The CDR3 DNA reads TGTGCCAGCAGCTTAGCTCGGCTGGCACAAGAGACCCAGTACTTC.

This clonotype was observed a single time. This may be a read error: a much more frequent sequence differs by one nucleotide. The CDR3 ends on some other residue instead of the conserved phenylalanine or tryptophan, so this is likely a read error. The J gene is TRBJ1-1, the V gene TRBV10-2; weak D call: TRBD1 (5 bases). CDR3 length: 11 amino acids. Deletions cut 8 bases from V and 6 bases from J, with 10 bases between. Germline CDR1 and CDR2: WSHSY and SAAADI. This chain's CDR3 is CASGGEPEAFL. The CDR3 DNA reads as TGCGCCAGCGGGGGGGAGCCTGAAGCTTTCCTT.